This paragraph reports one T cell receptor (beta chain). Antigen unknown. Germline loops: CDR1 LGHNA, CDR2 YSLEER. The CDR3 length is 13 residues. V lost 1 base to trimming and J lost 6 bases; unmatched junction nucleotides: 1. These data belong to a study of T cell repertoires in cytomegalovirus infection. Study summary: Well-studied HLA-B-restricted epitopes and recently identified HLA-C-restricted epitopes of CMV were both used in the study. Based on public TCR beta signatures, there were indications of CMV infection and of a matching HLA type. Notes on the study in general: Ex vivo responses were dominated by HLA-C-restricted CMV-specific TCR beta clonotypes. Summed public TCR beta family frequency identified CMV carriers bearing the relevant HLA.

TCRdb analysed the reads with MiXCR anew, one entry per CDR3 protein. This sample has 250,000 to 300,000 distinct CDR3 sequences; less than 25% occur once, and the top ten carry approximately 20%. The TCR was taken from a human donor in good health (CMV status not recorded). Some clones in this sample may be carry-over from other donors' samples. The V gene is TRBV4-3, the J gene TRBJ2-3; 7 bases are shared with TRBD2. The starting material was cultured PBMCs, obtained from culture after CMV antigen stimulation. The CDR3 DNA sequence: TGCGCCAGCAGCCAAGTGGGAGGGGATACGCAGTATTTT. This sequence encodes CASSQVGGDTQYF.